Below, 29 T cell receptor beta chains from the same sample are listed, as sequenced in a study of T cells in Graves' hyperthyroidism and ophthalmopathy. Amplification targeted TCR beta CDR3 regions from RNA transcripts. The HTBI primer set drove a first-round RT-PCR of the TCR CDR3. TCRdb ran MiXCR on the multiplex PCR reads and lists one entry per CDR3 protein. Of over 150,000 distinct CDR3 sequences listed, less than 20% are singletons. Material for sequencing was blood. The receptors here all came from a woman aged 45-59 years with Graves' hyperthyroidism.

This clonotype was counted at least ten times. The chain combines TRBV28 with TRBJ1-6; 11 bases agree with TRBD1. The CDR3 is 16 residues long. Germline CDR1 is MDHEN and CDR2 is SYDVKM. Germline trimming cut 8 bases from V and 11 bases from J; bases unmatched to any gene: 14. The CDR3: CASDTILGQGVAPLHF. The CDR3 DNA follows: TGTGCCAGCGACACTATTTTGGGACAGGGGGTAGCACCCCTCCACTTT.

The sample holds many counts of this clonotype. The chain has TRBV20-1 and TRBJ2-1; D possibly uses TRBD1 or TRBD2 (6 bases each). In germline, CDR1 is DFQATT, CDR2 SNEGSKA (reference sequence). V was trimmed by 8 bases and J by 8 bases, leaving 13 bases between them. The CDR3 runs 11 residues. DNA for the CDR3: TGCAGTCTTGGGGGCGGGGATGAGCAGTTCTTC. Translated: CSLGGGDEQFF.

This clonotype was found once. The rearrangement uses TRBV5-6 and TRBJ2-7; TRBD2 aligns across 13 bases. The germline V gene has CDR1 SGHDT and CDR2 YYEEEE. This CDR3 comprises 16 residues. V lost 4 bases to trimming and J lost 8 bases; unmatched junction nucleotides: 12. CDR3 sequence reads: CASSPEPGLAGLKQYF. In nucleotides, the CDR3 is TGTGCCAGCAGCCCCGAACCGGGACTAGCGGGACTCAAGCAGTACTTC.

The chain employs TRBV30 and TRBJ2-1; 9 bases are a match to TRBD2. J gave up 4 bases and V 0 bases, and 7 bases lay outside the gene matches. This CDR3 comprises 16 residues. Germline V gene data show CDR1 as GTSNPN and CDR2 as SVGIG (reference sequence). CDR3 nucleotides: TGTGCCTGGAGTGTACTGGCGGGAGGGCCTTACAATGAGCAGTTCTTC. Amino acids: CAWSVLAGGPYNEQFF.

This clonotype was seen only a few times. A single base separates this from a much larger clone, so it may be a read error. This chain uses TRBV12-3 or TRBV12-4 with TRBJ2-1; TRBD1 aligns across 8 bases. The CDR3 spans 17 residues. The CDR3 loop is CTSRDLLTGGSYNEQFF. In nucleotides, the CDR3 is TGTACCAGCAGGGACCTATTAACAGGGGGATCCTACAATGAGCAGTTCTTC.

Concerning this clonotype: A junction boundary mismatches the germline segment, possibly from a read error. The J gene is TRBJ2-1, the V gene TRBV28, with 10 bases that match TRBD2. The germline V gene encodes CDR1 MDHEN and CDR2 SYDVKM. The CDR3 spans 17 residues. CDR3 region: CASSSSSGSFSYNGQFF. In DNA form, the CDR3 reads TGTGCCAGCAGTTCGTCTAGCGGGAGTTTCTCCTACAATGGGCAGTTCTTC. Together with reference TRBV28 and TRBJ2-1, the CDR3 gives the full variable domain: DVKVTQSSRYLVKRTGEKVFLECVQDMDHENMFWYRQDPGLGLRLIYFSYDVKMKEKGDIPEGYSVSREKKERFSLILESASTNQTSMYLCASSSSSGSFSYNGQFFGPGTRLTVL.

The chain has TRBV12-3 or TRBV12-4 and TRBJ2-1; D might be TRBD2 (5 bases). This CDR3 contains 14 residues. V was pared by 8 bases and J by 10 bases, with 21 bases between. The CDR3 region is CASSPLGIEGEQFF. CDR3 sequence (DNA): TGTGCCAGCTCACCACTAGGGATCGAGGGCGAGCAGTTCTTC.

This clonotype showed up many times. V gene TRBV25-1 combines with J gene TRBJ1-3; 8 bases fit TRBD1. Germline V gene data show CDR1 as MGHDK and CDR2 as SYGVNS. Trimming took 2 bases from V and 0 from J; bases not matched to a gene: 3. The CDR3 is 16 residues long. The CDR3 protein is CASSEGTGISGNTIYF. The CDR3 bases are TGTGCCAGCAGTGAAGGGACAGGCATCTCTGGAAACACCATATATTTT.

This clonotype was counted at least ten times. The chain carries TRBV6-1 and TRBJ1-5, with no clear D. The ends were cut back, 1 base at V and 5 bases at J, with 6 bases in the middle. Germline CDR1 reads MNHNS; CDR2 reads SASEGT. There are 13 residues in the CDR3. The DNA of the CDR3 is TGTGCCAGCAGTGAAGGGCTGTATCAGCCCCAGCATTTT. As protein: CASSEGLYQPQHF.

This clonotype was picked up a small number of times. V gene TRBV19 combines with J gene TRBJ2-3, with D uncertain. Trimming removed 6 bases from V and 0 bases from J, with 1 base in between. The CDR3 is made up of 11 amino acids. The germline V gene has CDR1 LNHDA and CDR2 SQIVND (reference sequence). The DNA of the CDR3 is TGTGCCAGTAGAAGCACAGATACGCAGTATTTT. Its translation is CASRSTDTQYF.

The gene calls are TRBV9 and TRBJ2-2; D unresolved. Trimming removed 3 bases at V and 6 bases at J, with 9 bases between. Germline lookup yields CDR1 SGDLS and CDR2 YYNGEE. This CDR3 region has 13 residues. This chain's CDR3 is CASSEEGSGELFF. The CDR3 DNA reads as TGTGCCAGCAGCGAGGAAGGATCCGGGGAGCTGTTTTTT.

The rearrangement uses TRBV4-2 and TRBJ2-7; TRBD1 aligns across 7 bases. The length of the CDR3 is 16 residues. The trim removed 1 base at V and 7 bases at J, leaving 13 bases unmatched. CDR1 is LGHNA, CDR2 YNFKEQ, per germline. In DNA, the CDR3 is TGTGCCAGCAGCCAAGGGGTTGGGTCAGGGGGATGGGAGCAGTACTTC. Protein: CASSQGVGSGGWEQYF.

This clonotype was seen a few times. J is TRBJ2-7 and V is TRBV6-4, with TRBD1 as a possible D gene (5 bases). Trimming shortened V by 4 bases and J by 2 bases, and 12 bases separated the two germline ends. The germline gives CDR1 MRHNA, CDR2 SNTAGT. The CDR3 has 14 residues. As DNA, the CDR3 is TGTGCCAGCAGTGTGGATGCCAGGGCCTACGAGCAGTACTTC. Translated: CASSVDARAYEQYF.

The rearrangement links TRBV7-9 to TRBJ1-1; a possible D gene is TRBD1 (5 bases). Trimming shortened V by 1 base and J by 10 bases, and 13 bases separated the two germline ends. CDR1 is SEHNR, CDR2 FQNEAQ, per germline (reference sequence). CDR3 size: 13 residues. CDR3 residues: CASSLVGDRRAFF. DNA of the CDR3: TGTGCCAGCAGCTTAGTGGGGGACCGCCGAGCTTTCTTT.

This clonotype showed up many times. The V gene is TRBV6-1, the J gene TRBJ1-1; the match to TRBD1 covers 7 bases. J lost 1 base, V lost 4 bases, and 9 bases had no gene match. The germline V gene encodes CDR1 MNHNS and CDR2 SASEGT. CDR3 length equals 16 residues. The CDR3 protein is CASSAIGTAANTEAFF. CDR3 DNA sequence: TGTGCCAGCAGTGCGATAGGGACAGCAGCGAACACTGAAGCTTTCTTT.

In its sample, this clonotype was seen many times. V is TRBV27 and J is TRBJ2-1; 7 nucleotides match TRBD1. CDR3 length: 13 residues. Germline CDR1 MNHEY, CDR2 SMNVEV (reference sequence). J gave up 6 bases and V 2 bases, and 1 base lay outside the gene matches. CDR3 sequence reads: CASSLRDSNEQFF. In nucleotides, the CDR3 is TGTGCCAGCAGTTTAAGGGACAGCAATGAGCAGTTCTTC.

CDR3 region: CASSESQNEQFF. The CDR3, as DNA: TGTGCCAGCAGTGAATCGCAAAATGAGCAGTTCTTC. The chain links TRBV25-1 to TRBJ2-1; D not resolved. Germline V gene lookup returns CDR1 MGHDK and CDR2 SYGVNS. The CDR3 consists of 12 residues. V was shortened by 1 base and J by 7 bases, with 5 bases between the two germline ends.

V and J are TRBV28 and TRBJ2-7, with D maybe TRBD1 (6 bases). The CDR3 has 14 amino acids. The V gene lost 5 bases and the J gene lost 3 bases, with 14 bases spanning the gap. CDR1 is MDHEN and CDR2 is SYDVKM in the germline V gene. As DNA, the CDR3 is TGTGCCAGCAGTAATACCGGGACAAACTACGAGCAGTACTTC. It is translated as CASSNTGTNYEQYF.

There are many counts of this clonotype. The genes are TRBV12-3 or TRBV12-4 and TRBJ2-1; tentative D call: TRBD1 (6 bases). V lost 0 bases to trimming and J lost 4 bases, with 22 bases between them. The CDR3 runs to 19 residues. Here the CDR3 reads CASSLALIGQINRYNEQFF. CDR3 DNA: TGTGCCAGCAGTTTAGCGCTAATAGGACAGATAAATAGATACAATGAGCAGTTCTTC.

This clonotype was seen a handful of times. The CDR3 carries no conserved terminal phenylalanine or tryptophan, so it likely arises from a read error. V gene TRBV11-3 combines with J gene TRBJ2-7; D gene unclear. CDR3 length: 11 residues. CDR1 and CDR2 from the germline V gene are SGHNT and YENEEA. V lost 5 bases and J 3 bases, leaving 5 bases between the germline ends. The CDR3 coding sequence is TGTGCCAGCAGCACTTACTACGAGCAGTACCTC. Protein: CASSTYYEQYL.

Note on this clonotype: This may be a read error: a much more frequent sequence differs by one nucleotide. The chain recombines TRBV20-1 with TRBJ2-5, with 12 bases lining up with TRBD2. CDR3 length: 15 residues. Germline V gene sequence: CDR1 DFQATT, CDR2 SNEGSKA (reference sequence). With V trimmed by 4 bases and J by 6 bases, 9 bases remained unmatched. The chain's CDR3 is CSATTSGRTGKTQYF. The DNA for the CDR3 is TGCAGTGCTACCACTAGCGGGAGGACCGGGAAGACCCAGTACTTC.

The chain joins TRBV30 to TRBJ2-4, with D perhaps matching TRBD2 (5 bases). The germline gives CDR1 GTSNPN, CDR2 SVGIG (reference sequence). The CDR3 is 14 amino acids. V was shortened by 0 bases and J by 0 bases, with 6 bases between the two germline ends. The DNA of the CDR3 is TGTGCCTGGAGTGTTGGACTAGCCAAAAACATTCAGTACTTC. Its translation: CAWSVGLAKNIQYF.

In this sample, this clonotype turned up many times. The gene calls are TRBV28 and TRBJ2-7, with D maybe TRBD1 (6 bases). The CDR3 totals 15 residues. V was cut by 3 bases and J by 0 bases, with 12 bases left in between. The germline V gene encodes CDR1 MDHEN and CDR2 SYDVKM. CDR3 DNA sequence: TGTGCCAGCAGTTTGCCCACAGGGTCCTCCTACGAGCAGTACTTC. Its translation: CASSLPTGSSYEQYF.

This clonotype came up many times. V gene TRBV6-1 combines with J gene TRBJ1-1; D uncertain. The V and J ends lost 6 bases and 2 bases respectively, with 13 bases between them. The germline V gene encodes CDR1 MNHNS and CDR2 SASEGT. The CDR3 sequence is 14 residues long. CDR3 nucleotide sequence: TGTGCCAGCAGCTGGGCCGGCCCTAACACTGAAGCTTTCTTT. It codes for CASSWAGPNTEAFF.

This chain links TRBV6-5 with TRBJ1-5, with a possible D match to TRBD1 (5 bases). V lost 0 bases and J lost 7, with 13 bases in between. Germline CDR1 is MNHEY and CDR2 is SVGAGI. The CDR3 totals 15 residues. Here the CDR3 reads CASSYSAGTGQPQHF. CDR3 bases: TGTGCCAGCAGTTACTCCGCCGGGACCGGACAGCCCCAGCATTTT.

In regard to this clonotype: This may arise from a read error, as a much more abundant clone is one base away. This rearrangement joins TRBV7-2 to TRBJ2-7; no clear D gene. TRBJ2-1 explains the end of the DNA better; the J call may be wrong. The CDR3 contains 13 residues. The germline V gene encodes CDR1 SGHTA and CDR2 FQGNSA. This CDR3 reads CASTPRPAYEQFF. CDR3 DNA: TGTGCCAGCACCCCACGTCCAGCCTACGAGCAGTTCTTC.

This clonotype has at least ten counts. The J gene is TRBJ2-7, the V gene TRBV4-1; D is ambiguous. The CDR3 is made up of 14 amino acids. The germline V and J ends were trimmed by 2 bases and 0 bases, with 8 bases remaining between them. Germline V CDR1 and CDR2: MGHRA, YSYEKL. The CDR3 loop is CASSQPSYSYEQYF. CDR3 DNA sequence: TGCGCCAGCAGCCAACCCAGTTACTCCTACGAGCAGTACTTC.

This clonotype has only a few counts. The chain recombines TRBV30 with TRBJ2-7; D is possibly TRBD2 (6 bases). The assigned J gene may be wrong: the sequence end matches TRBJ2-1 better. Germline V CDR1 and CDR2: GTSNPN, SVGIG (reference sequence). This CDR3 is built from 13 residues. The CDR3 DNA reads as TGTGCCTCTCTTCGGGACTGGACCTACGAGCAGTTCTTC. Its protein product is CASLRDWTYEQFF.

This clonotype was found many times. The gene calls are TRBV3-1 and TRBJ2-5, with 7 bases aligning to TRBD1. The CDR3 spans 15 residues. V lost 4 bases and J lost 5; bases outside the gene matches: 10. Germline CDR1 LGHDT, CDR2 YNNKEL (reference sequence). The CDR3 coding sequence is TGTGCCAGCAGCCCGAGACGACAGGGCTGGGAGACCCAGTACTTC. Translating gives CASSPRRQGWETQYF.